These 3 T cell receptor beta chains share one sample of origin, sequenced in a study of blood T cell repertoires in COVID-19. This table comes from immunoSEQ multiplex PCR, and its TCRdb copy is limited to in-frame clones, with some not included. The sample holds under 400,000 clones; around 86% are singletons and the top ten take approximately 4.6%. The sequencing sample was made of PBMCs or T cells enriched from blood (not recorded which). Receptors originate from a woman aged 40 to 50 with acute COVID-19.

The CDR3 is CASSPSLTGGSTEAFF. CDR3 DNA: TGCGCCAGCAGCCCGAGTCTGACAGGGGGCTCCACTGAAGCTTTCTTT. J is TRBJ1-1 and V is TRBV5-1, with 10 bases aligning to TRBD1. CDR1 SGHRS and CDR2 YFSETQ come from the germline V gene. V was clipped by 4 bases and J by 4 bases; unmatched bases: 10. CDR3 size: 16 residues.

The chain combines TRBV12-3 or TRBV12-4 with TRBJ2-1; TRBD2 matches at 8 bases. Trimming cost V 6 bases and J 12 bases; bases outside gene matches: 7. The CDR3 totals 12 residues. This chain's CDR3 is CASRYSGSRQFF. In nucleotides, the CDR3 is TGTGCCAGCAGATACAGCGGGAGTCGGCAGTTCTTC.

The chain combines TRBV19 with TRBJ2-2; a possible D gene is TRBD2 (5 bases). Trimming took 7 bases from V and 4 from J, leaving 16 bases between them. Germline V CDR1 and CDR2: LNHDA, SQIVND (reference sequence). The CDR3 extends over 15 amino acids. The CDR3 DNA reads as TGTGCCAGTACTAAACGGGAAACAGCCACCGGGGAGCTGTTTTTT. It specifies CASTKRETATGELFF.